This TCR beta chain was documented in a study of blood T cell repertoires in COVID-19. TCRdb keeps only in-frame clones here, not all; method: immunoSEQ multiplex PCR. The table lists some 250,000 clones, approximately 90% of them singletons, with roughly 15% in the top ten. This CDR3 has 14 residues. Germline CDR1 SEHNR, CDR2 FQNEAQ (reference sequence). Trimming cost V 3 bases and J 4 bases; bases outside gene matches: 3. The TCR comes from a man younger than 30 who had recovered from COVID-19. The chain is built from TRBV7-9 and TRBJ1-5, with 7 bases fitting TRBD1. The sample comprised PBMCs or T cells enriched from blood (not recorded which). As DNA, the CDR3 is TGTGCCAGCAGCTTGACAGGGAAGAATCAGCCCCAGCATTTT. Translated, it gives CASSLTGKNQPQHF.